The 16 T cell receptor beta chains below were found in one sample sequenced in a study of B cell selection in AIRE deficiency. The protocol was immunoSEQ multiplex PCR, while the TCRdb copy is restricted to in-frame clones and leaves out a portion. The profile covers 20,000 to 25,000 clones, with approximately 97% appearing a single time and around 0.3% taken by the ten largest. CD4+CD127+ cells were sorted as the conventional CD4 T cells. The source material was conventional CD4+ T cells sorted from PBMCs. These receptors were taken from a human donor with AIRE deficiency.

In regard to this clone: The junction shows a germline mismatch at one end, possibly a read error. The rearrangement links TRBV7-7 to TRBJ2-1; possibly TRBD1 or TRBD2 for D (5 bases each). CDR1 is SSHAT, CDR2 FNYEAQ, per germline (reference sequence). This CDR3 has 14 amino acids. CDR3: CASSRHRDDNEQFF. The CDR3 nucleotides are TGTGCTAGCAGTCGACATCGGGACGACAATGAGCAGTTCTTC.

The CDR3 is CASHSRGAWDTGELFF. In nucleotides, the CDR3 is TGTGCCAGCCACTCAAGGGGGGCCTGGGACACCGGGGAGCTGTTTTTT. The chain has TRBV27 and TRBJ2-2; D might be TRBD1 or TRBD2, each matching 6 bases. The V and J ends lost 8 bases and 3 bases respectively, with 19 bases between them. Germline V gene sequence: CDR1 MNHEY, CDR2 SMNVEV (reference sequence). The CDR3 is 16 amino acids.

The V and J genes are TRBV2 and TRBJ2-1; 8 nucleotides match TRBD2. The CDR3 extends over 13 amino acids. The germline CDR1 and CDR2 sequences are SNHLY and FYNNEI. Trimming at V came to 6 bases and at J to 8 bases, leaving 6 bases not matched to a gene. The CDR3 spells CASSNSGSHEQFF. DNA for the CDR3: TGTGCCAGCAGCAACAGCGGGAGCCATGAGCAGTTCTTC.

The V call is TRBV6-6, the J call TRBJ2-3; 10 bases match TRBD2. The ends lost 6 bases at V and 2 bases at J; junction bases unmatched: 8. Germline values: CDR1 MNHNY, CDR2 SVGAGI (reference sequence). The CDR3 covers 16 residues. The CDR3: CASSTRTSGFTDTQYF. The CDR3 region has the DNA TGTGCCAGCAGCACGAGGACTAGCGGCTTCACAGATACGCAGTATTTT.

This chain connects TRBV19 to TRBJ2-2; the D gene is possibly TRBD1 (7 bases). Trimming removed 5 bases from V and 5 bases from J, with 15 bases in between. The CDR3 contains 15 residues. CDR1 is LNHDA and CDR2 is SQIVND in the germline V gene (reference sequence). The CDR3 DNA sequence: TGTGCCAGTAGTTGGCAGGGGGGAGGTACCGGGGAGCTGTTTTTT. As protein: CASSWQGGGTGELFF.

The J gene is TRBJ2-1, the V gene TRBV7-6; tentatively, D is TRBD2 (5 bases). CDR1 is SGHVS, CDR2 FNYEAQ, per germline. The CDR3 extends over 14 amino acids. Trimming left V 5 bases short and J 4 bases short, with 12 bases between. The CDR3 DNA is TGTGCCAGCAGCAAAACCGGGGAATACAATGAGCAGTTCTTC. Protein sequence: CASSKTGEYNEQFF.

J is TRBJ1-1 and V is TRBV11-3, with TRBD1 matching over 7 bases. J gave up 6 bases and V 8 bases, and 9 bases lay outside the gene matches. Germline V lookup: CDR1 SGHNT, CDR2 YENEEA. The CDR3 runs 13 residues. CDR3 in amino acids: CASGQEGVAEAFF. The CDR3 DNA follows: TGTGCCAGCGGACAGGAGGGGGTTGCTGAAGCTTTCTTT. Variable domain in full (rest from reference TRBV11-3 and TRBJ1-1): EAGVVQSPRYKIIEKKQPVAFWCNPISGHNTLYWYLQNLGQGPELLIRYENEEAVDDSQLPKDRFSAERLKGVDSTLKIQPAELGDSAVYLCASGQEGVAEAFFGQGTRLTVV.

In its sample, this clone was seen once. The V and J genes are TRBV29-1 and TRBJ2-3; 10 bases map to TRBD1. V was pared by 4 bases and J by 3 bases, with 7 bases of the junction left unmatched. CDR3 length: 15 residues. Germline V gene lookup returns CDR1 SQVTM and CDR2 ANQGSEA. The CDR3 loop is CSVGGGQGRTDTQYF. As DNA, the CDR3 is TGCAGCGTTGGTGGGGGACAGGGGAGGACAGATACGCAGTATTTT.

The chain carries TRBV5-1 and TRBJ1-6; D not certain. The germline V and J ends were trimmed by 0 bases and 5 bases, with 9 bases remaining between them. CDR1 is SGHRS, CDR2 YFSETQ, per germline. CDR3 length equals 15 residues. The CDR3 reads CASSLDPVNNSPLHF. DNA of the CDR3: TGCGCCAGCAGCTTGGATCCCGTGAATAATTCACCCCTCCACTTT.

The chain employs TRBV7-2 and TRBJ1-2; 7 bases agree with TRBD1. The CDR3 contains 16 residues. The V segment lost 5 bases and the J segment 5 bases; nucleotides outside the gene matches: 14. The germline V gene has CDR1 SGHTA and CDR2 FQGNSA. DNA of the CDR3: TGTGCCAGCAGCCCAGGCTCGACAGGGTTAGGGTATGGCTACACCTTC. It is translated as CASSPGSTGLGYGYTF.

CDR3 DNA sequence: TGTGCCAGCAGCCTCACAGGGGGCCGAGAGACCCAGTACTTC. It translates to CASSLTGGRETQYF. The chain is built from TRBV5-5 and TRBJ2-5, with 9 bases identical to TRBD1. The junction had 5 bases not matched to a gene; V was cut back by 4 bases and J by 4 bases. The length of the CDR3 is 14 residues. Germline V CDR1 and CDR2: SGHKS, YYEKEE (reference sequence).

The rearrangement links TRBV18 to TRBJ1-1; TRBD1 aligns across 8 bases. V gave up 3 bases and J gave up 2 bases; unmatched junction bases: 11. Looked up from germline, CDR1 is KGHSH and CDR2 is LQKENI. This CDR3 is built from 17 residues. CDR3 sequence: CASSPLPGTGLNTEAFF. Here the CDR3 DNA reads TGTGCCAGCTCACCCCTTCCCGGGACAGGTCTTAACACTGAAGCTTTCTTT. The complete variable domain, with remaining parts taken from reference TRBV18 and TRBJ1-1, reads NAGVMQNPRHLVRRRGQEARLRCSPMKGHSHVYWYRQLPEEGLKFMVYLQKENIIDESGMPKERFSAEFPKEGPSILRIQQVVRGDSAAYFCASSPLPGTGLNTEAFFGQGTRLTVV.

Only a few counts were recorded for this clone. The chain has TRBV2 and TRBJ1-5; 8 bases line up with TRBD1. V was clipped by 10 bases and J by 4 bases; unmatched bases: 3. Looked up from germline, CDR1 is SNHLY and CDR2 is FYNNEI. This CDR3 spans 12 amino acids. CDR3 protein: CAIRTGNQPQHF. Written as DNA, the CDR3 is TGTGCCATACGGACAGGGAATCAGCCCCAGCATTTT. The full variable domain, with the rest looked up from reference TRBV2 and TRBJ1-5, is EPEVTQTPSHQVTQMGQEVILRCVPISNHLYFYWYRQILGQKVEFLVSFYNNEISEKSEIFDDQFSVERPDGSNFTLKIRSTKLEDSAMYFCAIRTGNQPQHFGDGTRLSIL.

The genes are TRBV12-1 and TRBJ2-1. TRBV12-1 is a known pseudogene. The CDR3 consists of 11 residues. Here the CDR3 reads CASSLTAEQFF. The CDR3 nucleotides read TGTGCCAGCAGCTTGACGGCCGAGCAGTTCTTC.

The J gene is TRBJ1-5, the V gene TRBV6-4, with TRBD1 matching 8 bases. The V gene end was trimmed by 9 bases and the J gene end by 6 bases; junction bases not matched to a gene: 10. Germline assignment: CDR1 MRHNA and CDR2 SNTAGT. The CDR3 is 14 residues long. CDR3 DNA: TGTGCCAGTTCTTGGACAGGGCAGGGTCAGCCCCAGCATTTT. This gives the protein CASSWTGQGQPQHF.

The chain combines TRBV2 with TRBJ2-5; D perhaps matches TRBD2 (6 bases). The germline V gene encodes CDR1 SNHLY and CDR2 FYNNEI. Trimming left V 6 bases short and J 1 base short, with 12 bases between. The CDR3 is 14 residues long. Here the CDR3 DNA reads TGTGCCAGCAGGGGAGGACCCGGCCAAGAGACCCAGTACTTC. It codes for CASRGGPGQETQYF. The whole variable domain, remainder taken from reference TRBV2 and TRBJ2-5, is EPEVTQTPSHQVTQMGQEVILRCVPISNHLYFYWYRQILGQKVEFLVSFYNNEISEKSEIFDDQFSVERPDGSNFTLKIRSTKLEDSAMYFCASRGGPGQETQYFGPGTRLLVL.